The subject of this entry is one T cell receptor (beta chain). Its antigen remains unknown. Assay used: immunoSEQ multiplex PCR; TCRdb lists only in-frame clones, some missing. Of about 27,000 clones in the sample, 84% are singletons; the top ten hold around 25%. The data derive from a study of siplizumab effects on memory and regulatory T cells. Study-wide points: Naive T cell populations appeared to exhibit greater diversity than memory cells and appeared to be major alloresponse contributors. The study found that siplizumab significantly reduced alloreactive sequences traceable to unstimulated CD4+ memory cells. Neither a naive nor a memory phenotype was assignable to roughly 80-96% of proliferating CD4+ or CD8+ clones.

The CDR3 contains 12 residues. Trimming removed 10 bases from V and 4 bases from J, with 13 bases in between. Germline CDR1 is MDHEN and CDR2 is SYDVKM. The rearrangement uses TRBV28 and TRBJ1-2; D is possibly TRBD1 (6 bases). Sequencing was carried out using memory CD4+ T cells sorted from blood. The TCR comes from a human donor in good health. In DNA form, the CDR3 reads TGTGCCATTTCACAGGGAGGCTATGGCTACACCTTC. Its translation: CAISQGGYGYTF.